These 14 T cell receptor beta chains were sequenced from one sample in a study of blood T cell repertoires in COVID-19. Generated by immunoSEQ multiplex PCR, the TCRdb table keeps only in-frame clones and is missing some. Among fewer than 65,000 clones listed, almost 85% were seen once. Material for sequencing was peripheral blood. The origin of the receptors is a human donor in a cohort sampled during active COVID-19.

V usage is TRBV5-8 and J usage is TRBJ2-5, with 12 bases lining up with TRBD2. CDR1 is SGHTS and CDR2 is YDEGEE in the germline V gene. J lost 3 bases, V lost 0 bases, and 0 bases had no gene match. The CDR3 consists of 15 residues. Here the CDR3 reads CASSLGLAGEETQYF. In nucleotides, the CDR3 is TGTGCCAGCAGCTTGGGACTAGCGGGGGAAGAGACCCAGTACTTC.

The chain recombines TRBV20-1 with TRBJ1-1; D uncertain. The CDR3 extends over 11 amino acids. Trimming cost V 5 bases and J 11 bases, with 15 bases left between them. The germline CDR1 and CDR2 sequences are DFQATT and SNEGSKA (reference sequence). The CDR3: CSAYERASAFF. The CDR3, as DNA: TGCAGTGCTTACGAGAGGGCGAGCGCTTTCTTT.

The gene calls are TRBV5-4 and TRBJ2-3; TRBD2 agrees at 7 bases. Germline loops: CDR1 SGHNT, CDR2 YYREEE (reference sequence). CDR3 size: 14 residues. V dropped 7 bases and J dropped 0; count of bases not matched to a gene: 5. CDR3 protein: CASLGGTSTDTQYF. DNA for the CDR3: TGTGCCAGCCTCGGGGGGACTAGCACAGATACGCAGTATTTT.

The chain joins TRBV3-1 (or the pseudogene TRBV3-2) to TRBJ1-2; D remains unclear. The CDR3 sequence is 13 residues long. CDR1 and CDR2 (germline): LGHDT, YNNKEL (reference sequence). Between the trimmed V and J ends, which lost 3 bases and 5 bases, there was a span of 10 bases. This CDR3 reads CASSHSGGYGYTF. In nucleotides, the CDR3 is TGTGCCAGCAGCCACTCGGGAGGGTATGGCTACACCTTC.

The chain is built from TRBV7-8 and TRBJ2-7; maybe TRBD1 (5 bases). The germline gives CDR1 SGHVS, CDR2 FQNEAQ. The CDR3 has 16 amino acids. V was pared by 5 bases and J by 4 bases, with 21 bases between. As DNA, the CDR3 is TGTGCCAGCAGCATCGGTTCCGACAGTCTAGGGTACGAGCAGTACTTC. Translation: CASSIGSDSLGYEQYF.

This clone has only one observation. The chain combines TRBV9 with TRBJ1-1; a possible D gene is TRBD1 (5 bases). Trimming removed 0 bases from V and 1 base from J, with 19 bases in between. Germline values: CDR1 SGDLS, CDR2 YYNGEE. CDR3 length equals 18 residues. CDR3 in amino acids: CASSVGGVASNWNTEAFF. For the CDR3, the DNA is TGTGCCAGCAGCGTAGGGGGGGTGGCAAGTAATTGGAACACTGAAGCTTTCTTT.

The CDR3 DNA reads as TGTGCCAGCAGCTCGGGACTAGCAGGGGCCTACAATGAGCAGTTCTTC. Its translation: CASSSGLAGAYNEQFF. This chain joins TRBV7-7 and TRBJ2-1, with 9 bases matching TRBD2. V was pared by 4 bases and J by 2 bases, with 6 bases of the junction left unmatched. CDR1 is SSHAT and CDR2 is FNYEAQ in the germline V gene (reference sequence). There are 16 residues in the CDR3.

The chain is built from TRBV11-3 and TRBJ1-1; D call uncertain. The CDR3 has 15 residues. V lost 1 base to trimming and J lost 0 bases, with 9 bases between them. Germline loops: CDR1 SGHNT, CDR2 YENEEA. Here the CDR3 reads CASSLGLAVNTEAFF. In DNA form, the CDR3 reads TGTGCCAGCAGCTTAGGTCTAGCAGTGAACACTGAAGCTTTCTTT.

In this sample, this clone turned up once. The genes are TRBV9 and TRBJ1-1; 8 bases are shared with TRBD1. The germline V gene has CDR1 SGDLS and CDR2 YYNGEE. CDR3 length: 14 residues. After removal of 6 bases from V and 0 bases from J, the junction contained 4 bases not matched to a gene. CDR3 sequence reads: CASKGQGMNTEAFF. In nucleotides, the CDR3 is TGTGCCAGCAAAGGACAGGGTATGAACACTGAAGCTTTCTTT.

CDR3: CASTPSGAGGLYEQYF. The CDR3 DNA sequence: TGTGCCAGTACCCCTTCCGGAGCGGGGGGGCTGTACGAGCAGTACTTC. The chain links TRBV19 to TRBJ2-7; 10 bases are a match to TRBD2. V shed 7 bases, J shed 4 bases, and the junction held 13 bases outside the gene matches. Germline V gene lookup returns CDR1 LNHDA and CDR2 SQIVND (reference sequence). CDR3 length: 16 residues.

The V and J genes are TRBV3-1 (or the pseudogene TRBV3-2) and TRBJ2-3; 13 nucleotides match TRBD2. Trimming at V came to 8 bases and at J to 3 bases, leaving 8 bases not matched to a gene. Germline CDR1 and CDR2: LGHDT and YNNKEL (reference sequence). There are 16 residues in the CDR3. Here the CDR3 DNA reads TGTGCCAGCCGCACTAGCGGGGGGGCCGGTACAGATACGCAGTATTTT. Its protein is CASRTSGGAGTDTQYF.

The chain has TRBV27 and TRBJ2-7; TRBD1 might be the D (6 bases). The CDR3 totals 14 residues. Germline CDR1 MNHEY, CDR2 SMNVEV (reference sequence). V dropped 5 bases and J dropped 2 bases, with 13 bases sitting between them. CDR3: CASSPDRPPYEQYF. CDR3 DNA: TGTGCCAGCAGTCCGGACAGACCACCCTACGAGCAGTACTTC.

This clone occurred a few times. The CDR3 bases are TGTGCCAGCAGACAACAGGGGACGGAGACCCAGTACTTC. It translates to CASRQQGTETQYF. The V call is TRBV12-3 or TRBV12-4, the J call TRBJ2-5; 7 nucleotides align to TRBD1. The CDR3 length is 13 residues. V shed 6 bases, J shed 5 bases, and the junction held 6 bases outside the gene matches.

This chain joins TRBV7-2 and TRBJ2-3; 7 bases fit TRBD1. The junction had 8 bases not matched to a gene; V was cut back by 1 base and J by 4 bases. This CDR3 is built from 16 residues. Germline values: CDR1 SGHTA, CDR2 FQGNSA. For the CDR3, the DNA is TGTGCCAGCAGCTTAGGGGGCACAGGGGTGGCAGATACGCAGTATTTT. It translates to CASSLGGTGVADTQYF.